Reported below is one T cell receptor (beta chain). Trimming took off 2 bases at V and 6 bases at J, with 12 bases between the two ends. The CDR3 contains 14 residues. Germline V CDR1 and CDR2: LGHNA, YNFKEQ. A multiplex PCR was run with 60 Vbeta primers and 13 Jbeta primers. Profiling relied on immunoSEQ multiplex PCR, and the TCRdb table lists in-frame clones only, not all of them. The sample holds roughly 220,000 clones, 79% seen once. These data belong to a study of cytomegalovirus exposure and HLA in healthy donors. This chain uses TRBV4-2 with TRBJ2-3; weak D call: TRBD2 (5 bases). The specimen sequenced was PBMCs. The TCR comes from a middle-aged man in good health and CMV-seronegative. CDR3 in amino acids: CASSQLSAEDTQYF. In nucleotides, the CDR3 is TGTGCCAGCAGCCAACTTAGCGCTGAGGATACGCAGTATTTT.